This T cell receptor beta chain is from a study of graft-versus-host responses after intestinal transplantation. As for the study in general: Each recipient received a multivisceral, liver-intestinal, or isolated intestinal graft. Every transplant recipient was induced with anti-thymocyte globulin, then maintained on tacrolimus and steroids for about 3 years.

Libraries were prepared by immunoSEQ multiplex PCR; TCRdb keeps only in-frame clonotypes and omits some of them. Here the sample spans about 73,000 clones, 90% being singletons. Trimming left V 2 bases short and J 4 bases short, with 14 bases between. The CDR3 contains 15 residues. CDR1 is SGHNT, CDR2 YYREEE, per germline (reference sequence). For this clone: What it binds is not known.

The J gene is TRBJ2-3, the V gene TRBV5-4, with D perhaps matching TRBD2 (7 bases). This TCR derives from a human donor who was the organ donor for an intestinal transplant. The sample here was unstimulated CD8+ T cells sorted from spleen or lymph node cells, taken before transplant. As DNA, the CDR3 is TGTGCCAGCAGCTTCATTGGGGGGGCCCCAGATACGCAGTATTTT. This sequence encodes CASSFIGGAPDTQYF.